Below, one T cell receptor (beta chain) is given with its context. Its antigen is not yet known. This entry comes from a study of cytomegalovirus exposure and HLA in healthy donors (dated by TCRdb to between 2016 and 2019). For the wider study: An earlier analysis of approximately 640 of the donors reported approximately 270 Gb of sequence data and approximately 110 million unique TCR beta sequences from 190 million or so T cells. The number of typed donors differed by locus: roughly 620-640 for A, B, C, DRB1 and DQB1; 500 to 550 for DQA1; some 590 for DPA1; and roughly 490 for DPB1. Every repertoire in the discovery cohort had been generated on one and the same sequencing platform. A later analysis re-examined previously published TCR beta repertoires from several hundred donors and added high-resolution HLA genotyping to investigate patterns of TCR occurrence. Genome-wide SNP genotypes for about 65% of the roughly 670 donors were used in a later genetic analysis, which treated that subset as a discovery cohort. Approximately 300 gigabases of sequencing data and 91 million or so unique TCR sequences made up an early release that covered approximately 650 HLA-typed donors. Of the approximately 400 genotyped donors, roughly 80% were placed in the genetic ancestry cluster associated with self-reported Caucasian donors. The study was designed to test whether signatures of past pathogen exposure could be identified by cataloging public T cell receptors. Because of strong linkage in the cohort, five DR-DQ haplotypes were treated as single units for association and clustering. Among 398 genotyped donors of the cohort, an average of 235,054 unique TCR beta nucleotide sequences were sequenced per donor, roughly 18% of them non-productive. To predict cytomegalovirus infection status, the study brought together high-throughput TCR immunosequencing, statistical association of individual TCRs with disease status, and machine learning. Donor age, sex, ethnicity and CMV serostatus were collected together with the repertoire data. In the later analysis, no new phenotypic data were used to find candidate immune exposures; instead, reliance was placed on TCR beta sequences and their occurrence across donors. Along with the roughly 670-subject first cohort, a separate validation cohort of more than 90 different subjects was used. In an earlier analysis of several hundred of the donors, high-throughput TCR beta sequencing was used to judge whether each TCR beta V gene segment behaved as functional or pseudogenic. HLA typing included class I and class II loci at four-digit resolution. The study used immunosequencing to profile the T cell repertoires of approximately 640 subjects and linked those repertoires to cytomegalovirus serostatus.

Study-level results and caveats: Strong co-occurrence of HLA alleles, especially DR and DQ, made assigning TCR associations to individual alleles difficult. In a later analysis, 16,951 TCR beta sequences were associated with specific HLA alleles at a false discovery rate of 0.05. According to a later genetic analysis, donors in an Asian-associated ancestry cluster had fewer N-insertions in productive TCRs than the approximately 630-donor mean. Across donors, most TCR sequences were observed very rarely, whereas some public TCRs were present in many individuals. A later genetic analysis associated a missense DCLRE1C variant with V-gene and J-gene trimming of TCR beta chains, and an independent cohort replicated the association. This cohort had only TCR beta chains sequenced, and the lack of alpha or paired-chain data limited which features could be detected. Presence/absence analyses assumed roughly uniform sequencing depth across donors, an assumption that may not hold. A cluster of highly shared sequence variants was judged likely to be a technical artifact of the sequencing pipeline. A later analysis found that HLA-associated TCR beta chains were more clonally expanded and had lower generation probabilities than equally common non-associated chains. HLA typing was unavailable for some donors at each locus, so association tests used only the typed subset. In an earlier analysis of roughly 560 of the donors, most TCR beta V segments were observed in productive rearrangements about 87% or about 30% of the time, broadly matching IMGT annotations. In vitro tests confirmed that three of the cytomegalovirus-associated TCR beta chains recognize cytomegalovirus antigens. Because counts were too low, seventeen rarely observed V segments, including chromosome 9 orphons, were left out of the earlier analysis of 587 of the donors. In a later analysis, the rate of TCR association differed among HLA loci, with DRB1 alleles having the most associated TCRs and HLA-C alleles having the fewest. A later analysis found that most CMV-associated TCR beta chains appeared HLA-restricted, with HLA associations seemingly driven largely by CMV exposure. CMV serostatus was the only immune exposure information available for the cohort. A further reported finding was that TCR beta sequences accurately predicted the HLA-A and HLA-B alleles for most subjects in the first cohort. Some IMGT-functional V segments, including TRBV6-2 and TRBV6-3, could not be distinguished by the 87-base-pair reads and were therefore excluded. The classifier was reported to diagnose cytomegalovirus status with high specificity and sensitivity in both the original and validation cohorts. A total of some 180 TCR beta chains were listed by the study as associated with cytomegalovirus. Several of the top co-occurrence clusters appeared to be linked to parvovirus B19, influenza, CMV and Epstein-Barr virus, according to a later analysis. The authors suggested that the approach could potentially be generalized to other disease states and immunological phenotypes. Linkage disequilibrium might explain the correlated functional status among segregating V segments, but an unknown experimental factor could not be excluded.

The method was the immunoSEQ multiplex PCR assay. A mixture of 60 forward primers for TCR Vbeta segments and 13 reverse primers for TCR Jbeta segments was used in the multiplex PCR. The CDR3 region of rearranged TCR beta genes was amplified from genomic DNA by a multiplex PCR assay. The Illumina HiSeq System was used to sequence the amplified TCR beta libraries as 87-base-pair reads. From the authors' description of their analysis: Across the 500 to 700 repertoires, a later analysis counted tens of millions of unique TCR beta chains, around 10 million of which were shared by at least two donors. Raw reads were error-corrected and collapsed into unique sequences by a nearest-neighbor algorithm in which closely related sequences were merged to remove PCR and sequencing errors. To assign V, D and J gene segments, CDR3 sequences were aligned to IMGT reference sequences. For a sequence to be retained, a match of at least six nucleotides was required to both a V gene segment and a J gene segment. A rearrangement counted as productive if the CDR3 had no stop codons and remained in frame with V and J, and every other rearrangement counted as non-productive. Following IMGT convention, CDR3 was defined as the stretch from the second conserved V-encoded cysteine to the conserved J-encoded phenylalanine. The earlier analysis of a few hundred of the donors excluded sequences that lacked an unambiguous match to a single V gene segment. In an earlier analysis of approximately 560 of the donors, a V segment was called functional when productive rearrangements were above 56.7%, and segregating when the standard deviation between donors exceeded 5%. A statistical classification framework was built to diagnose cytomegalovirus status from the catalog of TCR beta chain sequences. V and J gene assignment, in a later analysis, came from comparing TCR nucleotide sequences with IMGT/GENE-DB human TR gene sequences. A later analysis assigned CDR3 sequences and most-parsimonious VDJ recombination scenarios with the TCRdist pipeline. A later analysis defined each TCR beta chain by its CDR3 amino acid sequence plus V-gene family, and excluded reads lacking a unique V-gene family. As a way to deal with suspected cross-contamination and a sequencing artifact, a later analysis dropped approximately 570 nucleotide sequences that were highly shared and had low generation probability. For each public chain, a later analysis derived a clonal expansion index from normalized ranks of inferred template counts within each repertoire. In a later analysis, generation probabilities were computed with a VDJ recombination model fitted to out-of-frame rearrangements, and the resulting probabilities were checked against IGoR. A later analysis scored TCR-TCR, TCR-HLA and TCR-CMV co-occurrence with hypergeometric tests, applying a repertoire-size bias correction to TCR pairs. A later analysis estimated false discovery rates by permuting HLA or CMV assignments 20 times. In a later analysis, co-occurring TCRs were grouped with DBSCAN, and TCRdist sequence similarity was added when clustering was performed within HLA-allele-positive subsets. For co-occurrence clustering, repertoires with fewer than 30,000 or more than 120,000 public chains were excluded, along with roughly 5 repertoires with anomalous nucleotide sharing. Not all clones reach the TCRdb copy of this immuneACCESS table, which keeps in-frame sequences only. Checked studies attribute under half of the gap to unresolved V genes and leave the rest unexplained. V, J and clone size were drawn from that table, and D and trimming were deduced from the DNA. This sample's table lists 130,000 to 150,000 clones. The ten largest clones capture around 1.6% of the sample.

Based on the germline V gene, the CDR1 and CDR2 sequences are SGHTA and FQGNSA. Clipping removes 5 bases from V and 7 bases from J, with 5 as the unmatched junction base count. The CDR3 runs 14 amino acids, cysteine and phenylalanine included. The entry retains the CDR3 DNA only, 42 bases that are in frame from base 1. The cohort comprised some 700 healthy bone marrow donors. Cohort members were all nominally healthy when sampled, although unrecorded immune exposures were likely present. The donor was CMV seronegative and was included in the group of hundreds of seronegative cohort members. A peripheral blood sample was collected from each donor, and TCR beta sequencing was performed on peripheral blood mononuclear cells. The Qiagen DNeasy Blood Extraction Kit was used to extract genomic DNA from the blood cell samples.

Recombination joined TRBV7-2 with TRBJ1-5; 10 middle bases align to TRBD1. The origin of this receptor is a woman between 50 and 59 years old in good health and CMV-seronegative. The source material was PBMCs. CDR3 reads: CASSGGTGVQPQHF. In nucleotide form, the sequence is TGTGCCAGCAGCGGAGGGACAGGGGTCCAGCCCCAGCATTTT.